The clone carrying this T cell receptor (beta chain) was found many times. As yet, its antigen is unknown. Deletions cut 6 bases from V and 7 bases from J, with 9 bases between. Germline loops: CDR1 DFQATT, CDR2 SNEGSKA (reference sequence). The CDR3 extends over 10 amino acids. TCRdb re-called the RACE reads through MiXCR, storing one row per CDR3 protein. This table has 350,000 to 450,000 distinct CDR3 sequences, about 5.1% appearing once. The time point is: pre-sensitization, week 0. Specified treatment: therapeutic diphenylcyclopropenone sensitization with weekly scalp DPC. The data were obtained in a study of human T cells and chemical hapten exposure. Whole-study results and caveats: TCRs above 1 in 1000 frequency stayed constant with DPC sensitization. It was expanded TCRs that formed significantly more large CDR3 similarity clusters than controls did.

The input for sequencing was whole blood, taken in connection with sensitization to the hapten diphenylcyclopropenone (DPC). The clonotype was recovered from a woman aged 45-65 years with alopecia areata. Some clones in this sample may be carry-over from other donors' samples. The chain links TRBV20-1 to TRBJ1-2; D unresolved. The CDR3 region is CSAPQAGYTF. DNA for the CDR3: TGCAGTGCCCCCCAGGCTGGCTACACCTTC.